Listed here are 17 T cell receptor beta chains from one sample, sequenced in a study of T cell changes during pregnancy in multiple sclerosis (dated 2019 in TCRdb). Library method: the immunoSEQ multiplex PCR assay. Here the immuneACCESS table is served through TCRdb, limited to in-frame sequences with V and J called. Missing clones are a known gap in these copies; in checked studies unresolved V genes cover under half, and the rest lacks a known reason. The sample includes approximately 61,000 clones, with about 88% observed a single time. The ten largest clonotypes hold 3.3% of the sample. Sequencing was performed on peripheral blood, taken in the first trimester of pregnancy. The receptors were sampled from a female donor in good health, enrolled as a control in a pregnancy study.

V is TRBV5-1 and J is TRBJ2-5, with a weak D call TRBD2 (6 bases). Germline lookup yields CDR1 SGHRS and CDR2 YFSETQ. V dropped 6 bases and J dropped 5 bases, with 20 bases sitting between them. The CDR3 has 15 residues. The CDR3, as DNA: TGCGCCAGCACGGGCGGGGCGGAACGAATGGAGACCCAGTACTTC. Protein: CASTGGAERMETQYF.

This rearrangement joins TRBV19 to TRBJ2-1, with D uncertain. V lost 6 bases, J lost 5 bases, and 14 bases lay in between. The CDR3 has 14 amino acids. From germline, CDR1 is LNHDA and CDR2 SQIVND (reference sequence). CDR3 bases: TGTGCCAGTAGCGCGGAAACTCATGACAATGAGCAGTTCTTC. Protein: CASSAETHDNEQFF. Filled out from reference TRBV19 and TRBJ2-1, the complete variable domain reads DGGITQSPKYLFRKEGQNVTLSCEQNLNHDAMYWYRQDPGQGLRLIYYSQIVNDFQKGDIAEGYSVSREKKESFPLTVTSAQKNPTAFYLCASSAETHDNEQFFGPGTRLTVL.

The gene calls are TRBV6-6 and TRBJ2-7, with TRBD2 as a possible D gene (6 bases). The ends were cut back, 8 bases at V and 3 bases at J, with 20 bases in the middle. CDR1 is MNHNY, CDR2 SVGAGI, per germline (reference sequence). The CDR3 is made up of 15 amino acids. In DNA form, the CDR3 reads TGTGCCAGCCGGGACTTCCGCGCACCCTTCTACGAGCAGTACTTC. Its translation: CASRDFRAPFYEQYF.

V usage is TRBV2 and J usage is TRBJ2-2; D is unclear. Trimming removed 3 bases from V and 6 bases from J, with 5 bases in between. There are 12 residues in the CDR3. The germline CDR1 and CDR2 sequences are SNHLY and FYNNEI. The CDR3 DNA reads TGTGCCAGCAGTGATGTCGCCGGGGAGCTGTTTTTT. Its translation: CASSDVAGELFF. Full variable domain (remainder filled in from reference TRBV2 and TRBJ2-2): EPEVTQTPSHQVTQMGQEVILRCVPISNHLYFYWYRQILGQKVEFLVSFYNNEISEKSEIFDDQFSVERPDGSNFTLKIRSTKLEDSAMYFCASSDVAGELFFGEGSRLTVL.

This chain links TRBV2 with TRBJ1-3; 7 bases match TRBD1. The ends lost 3 bases at V and 0 bases at J; junction bases unmatched: 5. CDR1 and CDR2 (germline): SNHLY, FYNNEI. The CDR3 has 16 amino acids. CDR3 coding DNA: TGTGCCAGCAGTGAGAGGACAGGTAGCTCTGGAAACACCATATATTTT. This sequence encodes CASSERTGSSGNTIYF.

V and J are TRBV5-8 and TRBJ1-4, with TRBD1 identical over 9 bases. Per germline, CDR1 SGHTS and CDR2 YDEGEE. Trimming took 3 bases from V and 8 from J; bases not matched to a gene: 5. The CDR3 has 14 amino acids. Here the CDR3 reads CASSWGQGGEKLFF. The CDR3 DNA reads TGTGCCAGCAGCTGGGGACAGGGCGGAGAAAAACTGTTTTTT. The whole variable domain, remainder taken from reference TRBV5-8 and TRBJ1-4, is EAGVTQSPTHLIKTRGQQATLRCSPISGHTSVYWYQQALGLGLQFLLWYDEGEERNRGNFPPRFSGRQFPNYSSELNVNALELEDSALYLCASSWGQGGEKLFFGSGTQLSVL.

The J gene is TRBJ2-5, the V gene TRBV14; D remains unclear. With 1 base removed from V and 1 base from J, the gap between germline ends came to 10 bases. The CDR3 runs 15 residues. Germline loops: CDR1 SGHDN, CDR2 FVKESK. CDR3 region: CASSQGLTLQETQYF. CDR3 nucleotide sequence: TGTGCCAGCAGCCAAGGACTGACCCTCCAAGAGACCCAGTACTTC.

The CDR3 here is CASSLVQGTLRNTIYF. In DNA, the CDR3 is TGTGCCAGCAGCTTAGTACAGGGCACTCTTCGAAACACCATATATTTT. The chain is built from TRBV7-9 and TRBJ1-3, with D perhaps TRBD1 (6 bases). Germline V CDR1 and CDR2: SEHNR, FQNEAQ (reference sequence). This CDR3 is 16 amino acids long. V lost 1 base and J 5 bases, leaving 15 bases between the germline ends.

This clone has more than one count but fewer than ten. The CDR3, as DNA: TGTGCCAGTAGTATCAGAACATCTGGAAACACCATATATTTT. It codes for CASSIRTSGNTIYF. V is TRBV19 and J is TRBJ1-3; D gene uncertain. The CDR3 is made up of 14 amino acids. CDR1 and CDR2 from the germline V gene are LNHDA and SQIVND (reference sequence). V lost 3 bases and J 1 base, leaving 7 bases between the germline ends.

The rearrangement uses TRBV2 and TRBJ1-2, with a possible D match to TRBD1 (5 bases). V was trimmed by 2 bases and J by 0 bases, leaving 10 bases between them. Germline V gene sequence: CDR1 SNHLY, CDR2 FYNNEI. This CDR3 has 15 amino acids. CDR3 region: CASSEQGSPNYGYTF. DNA for the CDR3: TGTGCCAGCAGTGAACAGGGCAGCCCTAACTATGGCTACACCTTC.

The DNA of the CDR3 is TGTGCCAGCAGCTCCCAAAGCGACACCGGGGAGCTGTTTTTT. Translating gives CASSSQSDTGELFF. This chain uses TRBV7-6 with TRBJ2-2; D is ambiguous. V dropped 4 bases and J dropped 3 bases, with 9 bases sitting between them. Germline V lookup: CDR1 SGHVS, CDR2 FNYEAQ. CDR3 length equals 14 residues.

The genes are TRBV30 and TRBJ1-2; D uncertain. V lost 5 bases and J 6 bases, leaving 16 bases between the germline ends. The length of the CDR3 is 13 residues. In germline, CDR1 is GTSNPN, CDR2 SVGIG (reference sequence). The CDR3, as DNA: TGTGCCTGGGCAGGACTCGGCCAGAATGGCTACACCTTC. Its translation is CAWAGLGQNGYTF. Together with reference TRBV30 and TRBJ1-2, the CDR3 gives the full variable domain: SQTIHQWPATLVQPVGSPLSLECTVEGTSNPNLYWYRQAAGRGLQLLFYSVGIGQISSEVPQNLSASRPQDRQFILSSKKLLLSDSGFYLCAWAGLGQNGYTFGSGTRLTVV.

The V call is TRBV5-1, the J call TRBJ2-1, with D tentatively TRBD2 (7 bases). Trimming pared 3 bases from V and 5 bases from J, leaving 18 bases between. The CDR3 totals 16 residues. Germline V gene lookup returns CDR1 SGHRS and CDR2 YFSETQ. The CDR3 DNA follows: TGCGCCAGCAGCTACACCGCAGGGGAGGGGAACAATGAGCAGTTCTTC. Translating gives CASSYTAGEGNNEQFF.

The chain links TRBV28 to TRBJ1-2, with TRBD1 as a possible D gene (6 bases). The CDR3 runs 14 residues. Germline loops: CDR1 MDHEN, CDR2 SYDVKM. Trimming shortened V by 3 bases and J by 0 bases, and 8 bases separated the two germline ends. CDR3 bases: TGTGCCAGCAGTTTGAGACAGGCTAACTATGGCTACACCTTC. Its translation is CASSLRQANYGYTF.

The CDR3 DNA reads as TGTGCCAGCAGCCCACCGGGACTAGCGGGAGGGGGGCAGTTCTTC. Its translation: CASSPPGLAGGGQFF. The chain is built from TRBV7-2 and TRBJ2-1; 16 bases line up with TRBD2. Germline values: CDR1 SGHTA, CDR2 FQGNSA. The CDR3 is 15 residues long. Germline trimming cut 5 bases from V and 12 bases from J; bases unmatched to any gene: 7.

This chain connects TRBV28 to TRBJ2-5; 10 bases are shared with TRBD1. TRBJ2-7 explains the end of the DNA better; the J call may be wrong. The CDR3 is 15 amino acids. The V gene's germline CDR1 is MDHEN and CDR2 SYDVKM. The CDR3 loop reads CASSFSGQGDYEQYF. The CDR3 DNA sequence: TGTGCCAGCAGTTTTTCCGGACAGGGGGACTACGAGCAGTACTTC.

The genes are TRBV19 and TRBJ1-2, with TRBD1 identical over 8 bases. The trim removed 6 bases at V and 4 bases at J, leaving 16 bases unmatched. CDR1 and CDR2 from the germline V gene are LNHDA and SQIVND (reference sequence). The CDR3 has 17 residues. In DNA form, the CDR3 reads TGTGCCAGTAGCGGACAGGGAAGGCATAGTACCGGCTATGGCTACACCTTC. It encodes CASSGQGRHSTGYGYTF.